Presented here are 21 T cell receptor beta chains from one specimen sequenced in a study of shared clonotypes between healthy human individuals. Naive-designated CD8 cells lacked CD45RO, were positively enriched for CCR7, and omitted terminally differentiated effector memory CD45RA+ cells. Clones were sequenced by immunoSEQ multiplex PCR, and TCRdb holds only the in-frame ones, with some missing. The sample shows about 2,100,000 clones, 85% to 95% of them seen only once. The sample was naive CD8+ T cells from PBMCs. These receptors were obtained from a man aged 18 to 30 in good health. Some clones in this sample may be carry-over from other donors' samples.

The rearrangement uses TRBV28 and TRBJ2-5, with 11 bases lining up with TRBD2. Germline CDR1 and CDR2: MDHEN and SYDVKM. J was trimmed by 1 base and V by 6 bases; bases with no gene match: 7. This CDR3 is 16 amino acids long. The CDR3 spells CASRTLAGALQETQYF. In nucleotides, the CDR3 is TGTGCCAGCAGAACACTAGCGGGAGCTCTCCAAGAGACCCAGTACTTC.

The CDR3 sequence: CASSWVPTGGDSETQYF. Here the CDR3 DNA reads TGTGCCAGCAGCTGGGTCCCGACGGGAGGGGACTCGGAGACCCAGTACTTC. V gene TRBV5-4 combines with J gene TRBJ2-5, with TRBD2 matching 8 bases. CDR1 SGHNT and CDR2 YYREEE come from the germline V gene (reference sequence). Trimming removed 3 bases from V and 5 bases from J; junction bases left unmatched: 15. This CDR3 has 17 residues.

The J gene is TRBJ1-4, the V gene TRBV7-6, with D hard to call. V lost 1 base, J lost 3 bases, and 3 bases lay in between. The CDR3 spans 13 residues. CDR1 and CDR2 (germline): SGHVS, FNYEAQ. The CDR3 coding sequence is TGTGCCAGCAGCTTAGGGGCTAATGAAAAACTGTTTTTT. Protein product: CASSLGANEKLFF.

The rearrangement links TRBV27 to TRBJ2-7, with D perhaps given as TRBD1 or TRBD2 (5 bases each). Germline loops: CDR1 MNHEY, CDR2 SMNVEV (reference sequence). The CDR3 covers 14 residues. V lost 6 bases and J lost 2, with 14 bases in between. CDR3 loop: CASREVGTTYEQYF. For the CDR3, the DNA is TGTGCCAGCAGGGAGGTCGGGACCACCTACGAGCAGTACTTC.

The chain recombines TRBV5-6 with TRBJ2-1; D uncertain. V lost 0 bases and J 6 bases, leaving 7 bases between the germline ends. The CDR3 has 13 residues. CDR1 SGHDT and CDR2 YYEEEE come from the germline V gene. The CDR3, as DNA: TGTGCCAGCAGCTTGGGCGGACGCAATGAGCAGTTCTTC. Amino acids: CASSLGGRNEQFF.

The V gene is TRBV27, the J gene TRBJ2-1; D is perhaps TRBD1 (6 bases). V lost 5 bases to trimming and J lost 2 bases, with 13 bases between them. This CDR3 region has 15 residues. Looked up from germline, CDR1 is MNHEY and CDR2 is SMNVEV (reference sequence). The CDR3 DNA reads TGTGCCAGCAGTATACAGGGAATCGCCTACAATGAGCAGTTCTTC. Translated: CASSIQGIAYNEQFF.

The V gene is TRBV9, the J gene TRBJ2-5, with 8 bases identical to TRBD2. V trimming: 2 bases; J trimming: 2 bases; junction bases outside the gene matches: 11. CDR1 SGDLS and CDR2 YYNGEE come from the germline V gene. This CDR3 comprises 17 residues. The CDR3 protein is CASSVGSGSSRQETQYF. CDR3 DNA sequence: TGTGCCAGCAGCGTCGGCAGCGGGAGTTCCCGACAAGAGACCCAGTACTTC.

In its sample, this clone was seen a few times. The chain links TRBV29-1 to TRBJ1-2; TRBD1 matches 7 bases. Looked up from germline, CDR1 is SQVTM and CDR2 is ANQGSEA. The V gene end was trimmed by 6 bases and the J gene end by 5 bases; junction bases not matched to a gene: 9. CDR3 length: 13 residues. The CDR3 nucleotides read TGCAGCGTCCCGGGACAGCTAGAGTATGGCTACACCTTC. Residues: CSVPGQLEYGYTF. The whole variable domain, remainder taken from reference TRBV29-1 and TRBJ1-2, is SAVISQKPSRDICQRGTSLTIQCQVDSQVTMMFWYRQQPGQSLTLIATANQGSEATYESGFVIDKFPISRPNLTFSTLTVSNMSPEDSSIYLCSVPGQLEYGYTFGSGTRLTVV.

This CDR3 reads CATSSGTVDNGEQFF. In DNA form, the CDR3 reads TGTGCCACCAGCAGTGGGACGGTGGATAATGGGGAGCAGTTCTTC. The V call is TRBV15, the J call TRBJ2-1; possibly TRBD1 or TRBD2 for D (5 bases each). The V and J ends lost 3 bases and 10 bases respectively, with 19 bases between them. This CDR3 is 15 amino acids long. The germline CDR1 and CDR2 sequences are LNHNV and YYDKDF (reference sequence).

The V and J genes are TRBV11-2 and TRBJ2-5; D is perhaps TRBD1 or TRBD2 (6 bases each). Per the germline V gene, CDR1 is SGHAT and CDR2 is FQNNGV. The CDR3 extends over 13 amino acids. V shed 11 bases and J shed 9 bases, with 22 bases lying between them. CDR3 residues: CASRGVLDPAQYF. The CDR3 region has the DNA TGTGCCTCAAGGGGGGTGTTAGATCCTGCCCAGTACTTC.

This chain links TRBV2 with TRBJ2-1; maybe TRBD1 (5 bases). Germline V gene sequence: CDR1 SNHLY, CDR2 FYNNEI. The germline V and J ends were trimmed by 11 bases and 4 bases, with 15 bases remaining between them. The CDR3 covers 13 residues. The CDR3 DNA reads as TGTGCCGTAACCAGGACACTTTACAATGAGCAGTTCTTC. Translated: CAVTRTLYNEQFF.

The chain joins TRBV30 to TRBJ2-7; D is possibly TRBD1 (6 bases). From germline, CDR1 is GTSNPN and CDR2 SVGIG (reference sequence). This CDR3 contains 11 residues. V lost 8 bases and J 7 bases, leaving 15 bases between the germline ends. Written as DNA, the CDR3 is TGTGCCCACCAGAGAGGGGGTGAGCAGTACTTC. Translating gives CAHQRGGEQYF.

J is TRBJ2-3 and V is TRBV5-1; the D is unclear. There are 16 residues in the CDR3. V lost 4 bases to trimming and J lost 6 bases, with 21 bases between them. In germline, CDR1 is SGHRS, CDR2 YFSETQ. CDR3 residues: CASSPSRPRPPDTQYF. CDR3 nucleotide sequence: TGCGCCAGCAGCCCTTCCCGGCCACGTCCCCCCGATACGCAGTATTTT.

CDR3 DNA: TGTGCCAGCAGTTTATACGGGACAGAATACGAGCAGTACTTC. Translating gives CASSLYGTEYEQYF. This rearrangement joins TRBV27 to TRBJ2-7, with 7 nucleotides matching TRBD1. CDR1 is MNHEY and CDR2 is SMNVEV in the germline V gene (reference sequence). Trimming removed 1 base from V and 4 bases from J; junction bases left unmatched: 4. The CDR3 contains 14 residues.

The chain employs TRBV7-5 and TRBJ1-4; the D call of TRBD1 is as the table states it, not checked on the DNA. TRBV7-5 is deemed a pseudogene. This CDR3 region has 18 residues. The CDR3 region has the DNA TGTGTCAGAAGCTTAGGATCGTCCCGGGACAGCCGTAATGAAAAACTGTTTTTT. This sequence encodes CVRSLGSSRDSRNEKLFF.

This clone has more than one count but fewer than ten. The chain has TRBV30 and TRBJ1-1, with D possibly being TRBD1 (6 bases). V lost 5 bases and J lost 4, with 14 bases in between. Germline CDR1 is GTSNPN and CDR2 is SVGIG (reference sequence). CDR3 length equals 13 residues. The CDR3 nucleotides are TGTGCCTGGGCGGGGGGCGCGGGCACTGAAGCTTTCTTT. Translating it yields CAWAGGAGTEAFF.

V is TRBV21-1 and J is TRBJ2-7; the table's D call, TRBD2, has no DNA check behind it. TRBV21-1 is labeled a pseudogene. The CDR3 runs 13 residues. CDR3 bases: TGTGCCAGCAGCACCGGAGCGGAGGCCGAGCAGTACTTC. Translation gives CASSTGAEAEQYF.

The chain recombines TRBV6-6 with TRBJ1-2; 7 nucleotides align to TRBD1. CDR1 MNHNY and CDR2 SVGAGI come from the germline V gene (reference sequence). The junction had 11 bases not matched to a gene; V was cut back by 4 bases and J by 3 bases. The CDR3 runs 16 residues. CDR3 in DNA: TGTGCCAGCAGTTCCGGACAGGTCCTGGGGGACTATGGCTACACCTTC. The encoded protein is CASSSGQVLGDYGYTF.

This sequence joins TRBV7-6 and TRBJ2-1; 7 positions match TRBD2. This CDR3 spans 20 amino acids. Germline trimming cut 5 bases from V and 1 base from J; bases unmatched to any gene: 20. Germline assignment: CDR1 SGHVS and CDR2 FNYEAQ. The CDR3 DNA reads TGTGCCAGCAGCACCTTCATCGGGCGGGAGTATTCGGGGTCCTACAATGAGCAGTTCTTC. Translating gives CASSTFIGREYSGSYNEQFF.

DNA for the CDR3: TGTGCCAGCAGTTACTCGGACGGGAGGGTAACCTACGAGCAGTACTTC. It is translated as CASSYSDGRVTYEQYF. The rearrangement joins TRBV6-5 to TRBJ2-7; 8 bases line up with TRBD2. Germline CDR1 reads MNHEY; CDR2 reads SVGAGI. V was pared by 0 bases and J by 2 bases, with 6 bases of the junction left unmatched. This CDR3 spans 16 amino acids.

J is TRBJ1-1 and V is TRBV6-5; D remains ambiguous. The CDR3 runs 15 residues. Trimming removed 0 bases at V and 1 base at J, with 9 bases between. The germline V gene has CDR1 MNHEY and CDR2 SVGAGI. CDR3 in amino acids: CASSYSKRWNTEAFF. Written as DNA, the CDR3 is TGTGCCAGCAGTTACTCAAAAAGATGGAACACTGAAGCTTTCTTT.